A single sample is the source of the 29 T cell receptor beta chains below, sequenced in a study of T cell responses to AZD1222 COVID-19 vaccine. TCRdb's table, derived via immunoSEQ multiplex PCR, lists solely in-frame clones and lacks some. The sample lists about 110,000 clones, approximately 85% occurring once. This specimen consisted of peripheral blood, obtained on day 0 of MenACWY control vaccination. These receptor sequences come from an adult in good health.

CDR3 in DNA: TGTGCCAGCACCTTAGACAGGGGGCCGAGTTATGGCTACACCTTC. Translation: CASTLDRGPSYGYTF. The genes are TRBV16 and TRBJ1-2; 10 bases fit TRBD1. Germline V CDR1 and CDR2: KGHSY, FQNENV. J was trimmed by 5 bases and V by 7 bases; bases with no gene match: 10. The CDR3 is 15 residues long.

The chain joins TRBV6-6 to TRBJ2-7; TRBD1 matches 9 bases. The CDR3 spans 14 residues. CDR1 and CDR2 (germline): MNHNY, SVGAGI (reference sequence). Trimming at V came to 2 bases and at J to 7 bases, leaving 6 bases not matched to a gene. In nucleotides, the CDR3 is TGTGCCAGCAGTTACCCGGGACAGGGTCGGGAGCAGTACTTC. This codes for CASSYPGQGREQYF.

V gene TRBV2 combines with J gene TRBJ2-7; the D is unclear. The V gene's germline CDR1 is SNHLY and CDR2 FYNNEI. The CDR3 totals 15 residues. V was trimmed by 8 bases and J by 3 bases, leaving 20 bases between them. Written as DNA, the CDR3 is TGTGCCAGCCTCTTGTGGCCCACTACCGTCTACGAGCAGTACTTC. It translates to CASLLWPTTVYEQYF. Drawing the rest from reference TRBV2 and TRBJ2-7, the complete variable domain is EPEVTQTPSHQVTQMGQEVILRCVPISNHLYFYWYRQILGQKVEFLVSFYNNEISEKSEIFDDQFSVERPDGSNFTLKIRSTKLEDSAMYFCASLLWPTTVYEQYFGPGTRLTVT.

This chain connects TRBV6-2 or TRBV6-3 to TRBJ2-7; D unresolved. Germline V CDR1 and CDR2: MNHEY, SVGEGT. The ends were cut back, 6 bases at V and 5 bases at J, with 11 bases in the middle. CDR3 length equals 12 residues. This CDR3 is CASSPRMDEQYF. The CDR3 nucleotides are TGTGCCAGCAGCCCCAGGATGGACGAGCAGTACTTC.

V usage is TRBV10-3 and J usage is TRBJ2-5; 7 positions match TRBD2. The germline V gene encodes CDR1 ENHRY and CDR2 SYGVKD. The CDR3 is 13 amino acids. After removal of 6 bases from V and 0 bases from J, the junction contained 1 base not matched to a gene. In DNA, the CDR3 is TGTGCCATCAGGGGGGGGAACCAAGAGACCCAGTACTTC. Protein sequence: CAIRGGNQETQYF.

The chain employs TRBV18 and TRBJ2-1; 11 bases match TRBD2. With 3 bases clipped from V and 5 bases from J, the junction kept 3 bases outside the gene matches. Germline lookup yields CDR1 KGHSH and CDR2 LQKENI. The CDR3 runs to 15 residues. CDR3 protein: CASSPGTSGNNEQFF. CDR3 sequence (DNA): TGTGCCAGCTCACCGGGGACTAGCGGTAACAATGAGCAGTTCTTC.

V and J are TRBV14 and TRBJ1-4, with 7 bases that match TRBD1. CDR3 length: 19 residues. The J segment lost 7 bases and the V segment lost 4 bases, leaving 21 bases of the junction unmatched. Per the germline V gene, CDR1 is SGHDN and CDR2 is FVKESK. The CDR3 DNA reads TGTGCCAGCAGCCCCCTGTGGGGAGGGGCTGACGACAGGGCTGAAAAACTGTTTTTT. This translates into CASSPLWGGADDRAEKLFF. Drawing the rest from reference TRBV14 and TRBJ1-4, the complete variable domain is EAGVTQFPSHSVIEKGQTVTLRCDPISGHDNLYWYRRVMGKEIKFLLHFVKESKQDESGMPNNRFLAERTGGTYSTLKVQPAELEDSGVYFCASSPLWGGADDRAEKLFFGSGTQLSVL.

This clone has more than one count but fewer than ten. The chain employs TRBV11-2 and TRBJ2-7, with D perhaps matching TRBD1 or TRBD2 (5 bases each). The germline CDR1 and CDR2 sequences are SGHAT and FQNNGV. V was shortened by 1 base and J by 10 bases, with 23 bases between the two germline ends. This CDR3 comprises 16 residues. The CDR3 reads CASSLAASRGQVGQYF. The CDR3 DNA reads TGTGCCAGCAGCTTAGCTGCGTCGAGGGGTCAGGTTGGCCAGTACTTC.

The chain joins TRBV3-1 (or the pseudogene TRBV3-2) to TRBJ2-2; the match to TRBD2 covers 7 bases. The J segment lost 1 base and the V segment lost 6 bases, leaving 8 bases of the junction unmatched. The CDR3 is made up of 16 amino acids. The germline gives CDR1 LGHDT, CDR2 YNNKEL (reference sequence). The CDR3 reads CASSHGLAENTGELFF. CDR3 coding DNA: TGTGCCAGCAGTCACGGGCTAGCGGAGAACACCGGGGAGCTGTTTTTT.

The rearrangement joins TRBV9 to TRBJ2-7; 10 positions match TRBD2. J lost 3 bases, V lost 3 bases, and 6 bases had no gene match. This CDR3 has 15 residues. In germline, CDR1 is SGDLS, CDR2 YYNGEE. The CDR3 DNA reads TGTGCCAGCAGCGCGGTAGCGGGGGGACACTACGAGCAGTACTTC. Its protein is CASSAVAGGHYEQYF.

V and J are TRBV19 and TRBJ1-5, with 10 bases identical to TRBD1. The CDR3 extends over 16 amino acids. V trimming: 6 bases; J trimming: 6 bases; junction bases outside the gene matches: 11. Germline V gene data show CDR1 as LNHDA and CDR2 as SQIVND (reference sequence). CDR3: CASSTVDRGRGQPQHF. The DNA of the CDR3 is TGTGCCAGTAGCACCGTCGACAGGGGGCGAGGTCAGCCCCAGCATTTT. The full variable domain, rest sourced from reference TRBV19 and TRBJ1-5, is DGGITQSPKYLFRKEGQNVTLSCEQNLNHDAMYWYRQDPGQGLRLIYYSQIVNDFQKGDIAEGYSVSREKKESFPLTVTSAQKNPTAFYLCASSTVDRGRGQPQHFGDGTRLSIL.

V usage is TRBV30 and J usage is TRBJ1-1, with D possibly TRBD1 on 6 matching bases. Trimming removed 0 bases from V and 0 bases from J, with 8 bases in between. Germline loops: CDR1 GTSNPN, CDR2 SVGIG (reference sequence). CDR3 length equals 14 residues. The CDR3: CAWSVQGMNTEAFF. In nucleotides, the CDR3 is TGTGCCTGGAGTGTACAGGGCATGAACACTGAAGCTTTCTTT.

V usage is TRBV6-2 or TRBV6-3 and J usage is TRBJ1-4; D is possibly TRBD1 (5 bases). The CDR3 spans 15 residues. The germline V gene encodes CDR1 MNHEY and CDR2 SVGEGT. The V and J ends lost 5 bases and 5 bases respectively, with 15 bases between them. CDR3 amino acids: CASSPPGQDNEKLFF. Here the CDR3 DNA reads TGTGCCAGCAGTCCCCCGGGGCAAGACAATGAAAAACTGTTTTTT.

V usage is TRBV11-2 and J usage is TRBJ1-4, with 7 bases fitting TRBD1. Germline CDR1 is SGHAT and CDR2 is FQNNGV. The V gene end was trimmed by 5 bases and the J gene end by 4 bases; junction bases not matched to a gene: 7. The CDR3 is 15 residues long. The CDR3 here is CASSPATGINEKLFF. In nucleotides, the CDR3 is TGTGCCAGCAGCCCCGCGACAGGGATTAATGAAAAACTGTTTTTT.

This chain links TRBV7-2 with TRBJ2-7; 8 bases align to TRBD1. In germline, CDR1 is SGHTA, CDR2 FQGNSA. The length of the CDR3 is 16 residues. Trimming at V came to 2 bases and at J to 1 base, leaving 7 bases not matched to a gene. CDR3 DNA sequence: TGTGCCAGCAGCTTACCGGACAGGGACGCTTCCTACGAGCAGTACTTC. Translating gives CASSLPDRDASYEQYF.

This sequence joins TRBV21-1 and TRBJ2-3; the listed D gene, TRBD2, was not tested against the DNA. TRBV21-1 has pseudogene status. The CDR3 covers 14 residues. The CDR3, as DNA: TGTGCCAGCAGCACGGAGGTGCGCACAGATACGCAGTATTTT. This sequence encodes CASSTEVRTDTQYF.

This clone has a single count. The chain recombines TRBV28 with TRBJ2-5; 9 nucleotides match TRBD1. CDR1 and CDR2 from the germline V gene are MDHEN and SYDVKM. The CDR3 spans 14 residues. The V segment lost 5 bases and the J segment 5 bases; nucleotides outside the gene matches: 6. This CDR3 reads CASSPGTGSETQYF. In nucleotides, the CDR3 is TGTGCCAGCAGTCCGGGGACAGGGAGTGAGACCCAGTACTTC.

This clone is a singleton in its sample. This chain links TRBV5-1 with TRBJ2-5, with TRBD1 matching over 7 bases. V dropped 3 bases and J dropped 0; count of bases not matched to a gene: 5. Germline values: CDR1 SGHRS, CDR2 YFSETQ. The CDR3 is made up of 15 amino acids. CDR3 region: CASSSSRGYQETQYF. CDR3 DNA: TGCGCCAGCAGCTCCTCCAGGGGGTACCAAGAGACCCAGTACTTC.

The chain joins TRBV5-1 to TRBJ2-7; 13 bases are shared with TRBD2. The CDR3 spans 20 residues. Germline CDR1 reads SGHRS; CDR2 reads YFSETQ. The J segment lost 3 bases and the V segment lost 0 bases, leaving 15 bases of the junction unmatched. CDR3 coding DNA: TGCGCCAGCAGCTTGGTAGCCGGGACTAGCGGGACCGTTAGCCTCTACGAGCAGTACTTC. Translating gives CASSLVAGTSGTVSLYEQYF.

The table lists this clone with a few counts. The chain carries TRBV30 and TRBJ1-1; 9 bases align to TRBD1. CDR3 length equals 14 residues. CDR1 is GTSNPN, CDR2 SVGIG, per germline (reference sequence). V shed 2 bases, J shed 1 base, and the junction held 2 bases outside the gene matches. The CDR3 is CAWSTGGSNTEAFF. Here the CDR3 DNA reads TGTGCCTGGAGTACAGGGGGCTCGAACACTGAAGCTTTCTTT. Together with reference TRBV30 and TRBJ1-1, the CDR3 gives the full variable domain: SQTIHQWPATLVQPVGSPLSLECTVEGTSNPNLYWYRQAAGRGLQLLFYSVGIGQISSEVPQNLSASRPQDRQFILSSKKLLLSDSGFYLCAWSTGGSNTEAFFGQGTRLTVV.

The chain carries TRBV5-4 and TRBJ2-6, with a possible D match to TRBD1 (6 bases). The CDR3 contains 18 residues. With 7 bases removed from V and 0 bases from J, the gap between germline ends came to 20 bases. Germline V CDR1 and CDR2: SGHNT, YYREEE (reference sequence). Written as DNA, the CDR3 is TGTGCCAGCTGGATTAGGGGGACCGACATCTCTGGGGCCAACGTCCTGACTTTC. This encodes CASWIRGTDISGANVLTF.

The V gene is TRBV19, the J gene TRBJ1-5, with D possibly being TRBD1 (5 bases). From germline, CDR1 is LNHDA and CDR2 SQIVND (reference sequence). The CDR3 consists of 16 residues. V was pared by 1 base and J by 9 bases, with 19 bases between. As DNA, the CDR3 is TGTGCCAGTAGTATAGGGGGCAGGCAACCGGGTCGGCCCCAGCATTTT. Protein: CASSIGGRQPGRPQHF. Based on the CDR3 plus reference TRBV19 and TRBJ1-5, the full variable domain is DGGITQSPKYLFRKEGQNVTLSCEQNLNHDAMYWYRQDPGQGLRLIYYSQIVNDFQKGDIAEGYSVSREKKESFPLTVTSAQKNPTAFYLCASSIGGRQPGRPQHFGDGTRLSIL.

CDR3 loop: CASSSGTTETQYF. CDR3 sequence (DNA): TGTGCCAGCAGTTCGGGGACAACGGAGACCCAGTACTTC. The gene calls are TRBV28 and TRBJ2-5, with TRBD1 as a possible D gene (6 bases). Germline CDR1 MDHEN, CDR2 SYDVKM. Trimming cost V 4 bases and J 5 bases, with 11 bases left between them. The CDR3 runs to 13 residues.

The gene calls are TRBV11-2 and TRBJ2-7; D may match TRBD1 or TRBD2 (6 bases each). The V gene's germline CDR1 is SGHAT and CDR2 FQNNGV. The V end was cut by 3 bases, the J end by 3 bases, with 15 bases between. The length of the CDR3 is 15 residues. The CDR3 DNA reads as TGTGCCAGCAGCTTGGAGGGTCAGGGGTTCTACGAGCAGTACTTC. As protein: CASSLEGQGFYEQYF.

The chain joins TRBV7-9 to TRBJ1-5; no firm D call. CDR3 size: 14 residues. V was cut by 1 base and J by 7 bases, with 11 bases left in between. Looked up from germline, CDR1 is SEHNR and CDR2 is FQNEAQ (reference sequence). The CDR3 protein is CASSLGSPPQPQHF. CDR3 in DNA: TGTGCCAGCAGCTTAGGCTCCCCCCCACAGCCCCAGCATTTT.

In this sample, this clone turned up a few times. The rearrangement uses TRBV11-2 and TRBJ1-1; D unresolved. The CDR3 totals 15 residues. Germline CDR1 is SGHAT and CDR2 is FQNNGV. Trimming took off 5 bases at V and 0 bases at J, with 13 bases between the two ends. For the CDR3, the DNA is TGTGCCAGCAGCCCCATAGGACGGATGAACACTGAAGCTTTCTTT. It translates to CASSPIGRMNTEAFF.

This chain joins TRBV5-1 and TRBJ2-1, with D possibly TRBD1 on 5 matching bases. The CDR3 consists of 13 residues. V gave up 3 bases and J gave up 4 bases, with 8 bases separating them. Germline CDR1 and CDR2: SGHRS and YFSETQ. The CDR3 reads CASSSTGYNEQFF. For the CDR3, the DNA is TGCGCCAGCAGCTCAACAGGTTACAATGAGCAGTTCTTC.

This clone was seen a handful of times. The chain recombines TRBV30 with TRBJ1-6; D is perhaps TRBD1 (5 bases). V gave up 4 bases and J gave up 4 bases, with 11 bases separating them. Germline V gene data show CDR1 as GTSNPN and CDR2 as SVGIG (reference sequence). This CDR3 comprises 14 residues. The CDR3 DNA sequence: TGTGCCTGGAAGCTAGGGGATTATAATTCACCCCTCCACTTT. It codes for CAWKLGDYNSPLHF.

The genes are TRBV6-2 or TRBV6-3 and TRBJ2-7, with 7 bases that match TRBD2. The germline V gene has CDR1 MNHEY and CDR2 SVGEGT. The CDR3 spans 17 residues. Trimming at V came to 1 base and at J to 0 bases, leaving 9 bases not matched to a gene. The CDR3 DNA reads as TGTGCCAGCAGTTACTATGGGGCTAGCGGCCTCTCCTACGAGCAGTACTTC. Translating gives CASSYYGASGLSYEQYF.